This T cell receptor beta chain was retrieved from a study of chemoradiotherapy in HPV16-positive cancers. Findings and limits, study-wide: Only two HPV16-positive patients supplied the functional HPV-specificity definition. In HPV16-positive patients, HPV-responsive T-cell expansion tracked better recurrence-free survival. Candidate HPV-specific clones and E7-related TCR motifs grew in tumor during treatment.

This clone was counted only a few times. No antigen is known for it. The CDR3 runs to 14 residues. V gave up 7 bases and J gave up 2 bases, with 15 bases separating them. In germline, CDR1 is LNHDA, CDR2 SQIVND (reference sequence). Repertoires were generated with immunoSEQ multiplex PCR, while TCRdb's copy carries only in-frame clones and drops some. The top ten hold about 5.1% of the sample, which has roughly 7,600 clones, 60% to 80% seen once. The sequence derives from a human donor with HPV-associated anogenital cancer. Sequences were derived from tumor tissue, sampled from a patient who underwent chemoradiotherapy. J is TRBJ2-7 and V is TRBV19; D unresolved. The CDR3 region is CASMSVGIPYEQYF. Here the CDR3 DNA reads TGTGCCAGTATGTCGGTAGGGATTCCCTACGAGCAGTACTTC.